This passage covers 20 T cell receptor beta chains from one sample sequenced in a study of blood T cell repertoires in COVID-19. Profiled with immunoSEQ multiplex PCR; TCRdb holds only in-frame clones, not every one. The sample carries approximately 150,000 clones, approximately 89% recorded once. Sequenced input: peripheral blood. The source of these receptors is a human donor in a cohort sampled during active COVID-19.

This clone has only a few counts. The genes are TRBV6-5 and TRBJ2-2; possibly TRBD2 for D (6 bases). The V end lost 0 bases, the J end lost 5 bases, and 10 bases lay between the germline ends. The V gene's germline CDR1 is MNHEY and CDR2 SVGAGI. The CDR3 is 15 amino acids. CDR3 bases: TGTGCCAGCAGTTACTCGACGACTAGGACCGGGGAGCTGTTTTTT. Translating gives CASSYSTTRTGELFF.

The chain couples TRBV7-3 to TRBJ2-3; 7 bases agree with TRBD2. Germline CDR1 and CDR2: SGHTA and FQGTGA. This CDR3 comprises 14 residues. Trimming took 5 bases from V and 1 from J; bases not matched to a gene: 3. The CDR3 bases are TGTGCCAGCAGCCGGACTAGGGGCACAGATACGCAGTATTTT. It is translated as CASSRTRGTDTQYF.

In nucleotides, the CDR3 is TGTGCCAGCAGCTTAATTGGCTTGGGGACTACCTACACAGATACGCAGTATTTT. Its protein product is CASSLIGLGTTYTDTQYF. The V call is TRBV11-2, the J call TRBJ2-3, with 7 bases matching TRBD2. CDR3 length: 18 residues. The germline V gene encodes CDR1 SGHAT and CDR2 FQNNGV. J lost 2 bases, V lost 2 bases, and 13 bases had no gene match.

CDR3 sequence (DNA): TGTGCCAGCACTTCAACCGGGACAGGGATAAACACTGAAGCTTTCTTT. Its protein product is CASTSTGTGINTEAFF. V and J are TRBV6-6 and TRBJ1-1; 9 bases agree with TRBD1. The ends lost 7 bases at V and 2 bases at J; junction bases unmatched: 11. The CDR3 is 16 amino acids. CDR1 MNHNY and CDR2 SVGAGI come from the germline V gene (reference sequence).

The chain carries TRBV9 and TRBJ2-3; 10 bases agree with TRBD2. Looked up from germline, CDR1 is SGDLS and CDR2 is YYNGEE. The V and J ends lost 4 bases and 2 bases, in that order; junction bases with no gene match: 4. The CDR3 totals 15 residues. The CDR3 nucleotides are TGTGCCAGCAGCCTTAGCGGGGGGCACACAGATACGCAGTATTTT. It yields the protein CASSLSGGHTDTQYF.

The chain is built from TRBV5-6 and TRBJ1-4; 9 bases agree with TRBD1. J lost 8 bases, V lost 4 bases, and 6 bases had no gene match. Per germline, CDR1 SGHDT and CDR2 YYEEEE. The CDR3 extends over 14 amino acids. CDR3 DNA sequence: TGTGCCAGCAGCGCCGGGACAGGGACAGAAAAACTGTTTTTT. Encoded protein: CASSAGTGTEKLFF.

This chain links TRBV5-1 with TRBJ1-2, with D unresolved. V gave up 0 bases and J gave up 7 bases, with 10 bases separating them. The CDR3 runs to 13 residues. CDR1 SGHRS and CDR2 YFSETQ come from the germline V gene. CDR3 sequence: CASSLAIQSGYTF. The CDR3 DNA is TGCGCCAGCAGCTTGGCCATACAGAGTGGCTACACCTTC.

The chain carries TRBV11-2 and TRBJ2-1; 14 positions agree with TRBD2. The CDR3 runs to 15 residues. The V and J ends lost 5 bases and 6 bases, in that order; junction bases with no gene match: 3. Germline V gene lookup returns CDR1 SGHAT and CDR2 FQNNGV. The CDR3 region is CASSKTSGGANEQFF. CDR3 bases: TGTGCCAGCAGCAAGACTAGCGGGGGGGCCAATGAGCAGTTCTTC.

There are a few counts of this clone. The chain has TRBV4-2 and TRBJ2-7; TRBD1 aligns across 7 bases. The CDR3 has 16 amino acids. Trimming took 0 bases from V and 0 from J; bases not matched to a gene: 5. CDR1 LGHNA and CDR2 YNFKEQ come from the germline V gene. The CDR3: CASSQDIGTVSYEQYF. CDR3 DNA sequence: TGTGCCAGCAGCCAAGATATAGGGACAGTCTCCTACGAGCAGTACTTC.

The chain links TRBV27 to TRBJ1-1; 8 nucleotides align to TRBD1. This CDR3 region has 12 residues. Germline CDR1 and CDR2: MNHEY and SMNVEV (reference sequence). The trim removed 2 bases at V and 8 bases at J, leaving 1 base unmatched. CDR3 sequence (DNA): TGTGCCAGCAGTTTAGGGACAGGAGAAGCTTTCTTT. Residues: CASSLGTGEAFF.

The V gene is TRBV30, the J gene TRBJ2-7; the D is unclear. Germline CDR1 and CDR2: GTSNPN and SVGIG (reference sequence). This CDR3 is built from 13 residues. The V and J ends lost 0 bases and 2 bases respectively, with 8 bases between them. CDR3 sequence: CAWSVYRTYEQYF. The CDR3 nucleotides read TGTGCCTGGAGTGTATACAGAACCTACGAGCAGTACTTC.

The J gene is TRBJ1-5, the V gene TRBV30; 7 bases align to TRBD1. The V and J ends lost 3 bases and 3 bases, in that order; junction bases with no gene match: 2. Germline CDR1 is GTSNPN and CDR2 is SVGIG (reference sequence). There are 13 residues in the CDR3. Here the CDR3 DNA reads TGTGCCTGGAGACAGGGGACCAATCAGCCCCAGCATTTT. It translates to CAWRQGTNQPQHF.

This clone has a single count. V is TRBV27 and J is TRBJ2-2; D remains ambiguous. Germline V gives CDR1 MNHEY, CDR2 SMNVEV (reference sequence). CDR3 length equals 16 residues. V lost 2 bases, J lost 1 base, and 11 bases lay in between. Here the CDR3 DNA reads TGTGCCAGCAGTTTAGTCGGGTTATTGAACACCGGGGAGCTGTTTTTT. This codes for CASSLVGLLNTGELFF.

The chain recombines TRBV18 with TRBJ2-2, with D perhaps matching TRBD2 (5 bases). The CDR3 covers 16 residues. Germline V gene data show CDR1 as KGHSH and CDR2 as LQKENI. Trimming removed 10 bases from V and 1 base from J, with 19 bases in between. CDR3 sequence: CAIPPGGPRNTGELFF. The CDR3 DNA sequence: TGTGCCATACCCCCAGGAGGACCAAGGAACACCGGGGAGCTGTTTTTT.

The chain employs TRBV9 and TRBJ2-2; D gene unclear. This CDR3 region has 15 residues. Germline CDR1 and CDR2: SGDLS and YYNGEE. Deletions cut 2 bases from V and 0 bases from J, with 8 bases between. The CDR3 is CASSVLNSNTGELFF. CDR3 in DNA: TGTGCCAGCAGCGTTTTAAATTCGAACACCGGGGAGCTGTTTTTT.

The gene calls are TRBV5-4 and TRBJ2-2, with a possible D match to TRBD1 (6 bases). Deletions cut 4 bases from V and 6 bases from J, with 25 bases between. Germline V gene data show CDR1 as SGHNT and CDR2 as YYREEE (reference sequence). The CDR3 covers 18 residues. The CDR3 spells CASSPGGFRGTVAGELFF. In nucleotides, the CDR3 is TGTGCCAGCAGCCCTGGGGGTTTCAGGGGTACGGTCGCCGGGGAGCTGTTTTTT.

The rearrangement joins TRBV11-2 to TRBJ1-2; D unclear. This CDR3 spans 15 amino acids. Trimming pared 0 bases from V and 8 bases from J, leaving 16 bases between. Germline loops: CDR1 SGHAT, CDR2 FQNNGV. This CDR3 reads CASSLEALTADGYTF. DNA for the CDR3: TGTGCCAGCAGCTTAGAGGCACTAACGGCTGACGGCTACACCTTC.

The DNA for the CDR3 is TGTGCCAGCAGCAGGGGACTACTGGATACGCAGTATTTT. It is translated as CASSRGLLDTQYF. J is TRBJ2-3 and V is TRBV5-6; 7 positions match TRBD2. The CDR3 contains 13 residues. Trimming removed 4 bases from V and 6 bases from J; junction bases left unmatched: 5. In germline, CDR1 is SGHDT, CDR2 YYEEEE.

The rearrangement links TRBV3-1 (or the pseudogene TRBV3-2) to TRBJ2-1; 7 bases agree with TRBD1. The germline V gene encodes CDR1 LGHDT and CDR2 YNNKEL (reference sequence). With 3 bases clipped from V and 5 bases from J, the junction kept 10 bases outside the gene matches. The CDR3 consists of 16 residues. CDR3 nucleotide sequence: TGTGCCAGCAGCCATGGAACCGGGACAGCCGACAATGAGCAGTTCTTC. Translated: CASSHGTGTADNEQFF.

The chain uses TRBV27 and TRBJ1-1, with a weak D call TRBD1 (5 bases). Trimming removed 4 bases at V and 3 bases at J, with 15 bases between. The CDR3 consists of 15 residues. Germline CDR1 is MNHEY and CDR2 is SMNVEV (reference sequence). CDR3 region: CASSSHSGHDTEAFF. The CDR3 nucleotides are TGTGCCAGCAGTTCCCATTCTGGACACGACACTGAAGCTTTCTTT.